The T cell receptor beta chain under discussion was sequenced for a study of T-cell memory formation after mild COVID-19. A single record per CDR3 protein comes from TCRdb applying MiXCR to the 5' RACE reads. The top ten hold 3% to 4% of the sample, which has 220,000 or so distinct CDR3 sequences, roughly 10% seen once. Study-wide findings and caveats: SARS-CoV-2 specificity of second-wave clones peaking day 37 was unconfirmed.

Germline V lookup: CDR1 KGHDR, CDR2 SFDVKD. This CDR3 has 13 residues. Trimming shortened V by 6 bases and J by 6 bases, and 12 bases separated the two germline ends. This clonotype was seen at least ten times. The target antigen is unknown. What was sequenced was PBMCs or a T cell subset sorted from them (not recorded which). The chain employs TRBV24-1 and TRBJ2-3; no reliable D call. This TCR was sampled from a man between 18 and 29 years old who had mild COVID-19 (a few samples of this study predate the infection). Cell type and time point are not known. The CDR3, as DNA: TGTGCCACCAGTAGACCCGTCGCGGATACGCAGTATTTT. Protein product: CATSRPVADTQYF.